This is a list of T cell receptor beta chains from one sample in a study of shared clonotypes between healthy human individuals. Assay: immunoSEQ multiplex PCR; the TCRdb copy retains only in-frame clones and omits some. The sample contains 2 million to 2.5 million clones, 90% to 95% of which appear only once. The sequencing input was naive CD4+ T cells from PBMCs. The receptors come from a young man in good health. Some clones in this sample may be carry-over from other donors' samples. Each CDR3 is given with its conserved first and last residue. D genes are given only for firm matches. Clone size is given for some rows only: seen once, a few or many times, or a class if the clone is expanded.

size	V	J	D	CDR3	DNA
.	TRBV9	TRBJ2-7	TRBD2	CASSVGASGSREQYF	TGTGCCAGCAGCGTAGGGGCTAGCGGCAGTAGGGAGCAGTACTTC
.	TRBV29-1	TRBJ1-1	TRBD1	CSGDRQGTNTEAFF	TGCAGCGGAGACCGACAGGGAACTAACACTGAAGCTTTCTTT
.	TRBV28	TRBJ2-5	.	CASSPGGGRETQYF	TGTGCCAGCAGTCCCGGCGGGGGCAGAGAGACCCAGTACTTC
.	TRBV27	TRBJ2-5	.	CASSYNFQETQYF	TGTGCCAGCAGTTATAACTTCCAAGAGACCCAGTACTTC
.	TRBV5-4	TRBJ2-7	.	CASSPGRLATIEEQYF	TGTGCCAGCAGCCCCGGGCGGCTAGCGACGATTGAGGAGCAGTACTTC
once	TRBV9	TRBJ2-7	.	CASSVGGSSSYEQYF	TGTGCCAGCAGCGTAGGCGGCTCAAGCTCCTACGAGCAGTACTTC
.	TRBV6-5	TRBJ2-2	TRBD2	CASIAGGTTGELFF	TGTGCCAGCATAGCGGGAGGGACCACCGGGGAGCTGTTTTTT
.	TRBV5-1	TRBJ1-1	.	CASSFDRIAEAFF	TGCGCCAGCAGCTTTGACAGGATAGCTGAAGCTTTCTTT
few	TRBV6-5	TRBJ1-5	.	CASSYSGPSNQPQHF	TGTGCCAGCAGTTACTCGGGGCCGAGCAATCAGCCCCAGCATTTT
.	TRBV4-2	TRBJ2-7	TRBD2	CASSQVQRERSYEQYF	TGTGCCAGCAGCCAAGTCCAGCGGGAGAGGTCCTACGAGCAGTACTTC
once	TRBV11-3	TRBJ2-7	.	CASSPPGSRGEQYF	TGTGCCAGCAGCCCGCCGGGATCGCGGGGCGAGCAGTACTTC
.	TRBV29-1	TRBJ1-2	.	CSVQEALRGYTF	TGCAGCGTGCAGGAGGCCCTGAGGGGCTACACCTTC
.	TRBV5-8	TRBJ2-7	TRBD1	CASSRTGSFFEQYF	TGTGCCAGCAGCAGGACAGGGAGTTTTTTCGAGCAGTACTTC
once	TRBV7-9	TRBJ2-7	.	CASSLGGTSYEQYF	TGTGCCAGCAGCTTAGGAGGGACAAGCTACGAGCAGTACTTC
.	TRBV2	TRBJ2-7	TRBD2	CASRDLRASGTLYF	TGTGCCAGCAGGGACTTGAGGGCTAGCGGGACGCTGTACTTC
.	TRBV27	TRBJ2-3	TRBD1	CASSRTGASTDTQYF	TGTGCCAGCAGCCGGACAGGGGCTAGCACAGATACGCAGTATTTT
.	TRBV5-1	TRBJ1-2	.	CASSLDATYGYTF	TGCGCCAGCAGCTTGGATGCTACCTATGGCTACACCTTC
.	TRBV6-5	TRBJ2-2	TRBD2	CASSRDPGGDGELFF	TGTGCCAGCAGTAGGGACCCGGGAGGTGACGGGGAGCTGTTTTTT
.	TRBV10-3	TRBJ1-6	TRBD1	CAISEGDRLHF	TGTGCCATCAGTGAAGGGGACAGACTCCACTTT
.	TRBV21-1	TRBJ2-7	.	CASSNRHSAREQYF	TGTGCCAGCAGCAATCGGCATTCGGCGAGGGAGCAGTACTTC
.	TRBV6-6	TRBJ2-5	.	CASSFTQETQYF	TGTGCCAGCAGCTTTACACAAGAGACCCAGTACTTC
.	TRBV14	TRBJ1-1	.	CASSQHWGGLNTEAFF	TGTGCCAGCAGCCAACACTGGGGGGGTCTGAACACTGAAGCTTTCTTT
.	TRBV7-2	TRBJ2-7	.	CASSLVWADPYEQYF	TGTGCCAGCAGCTTAGTTTGGGCCGACCCCTACGAGCAGTACTTC
.	TRBV5-1	TRBJ2-3	TRBD2	CASSLRASGPDTQYF	TGCGCCAGCAGCTTAAGGGCTAGCGGGCCAGATACGCAGTATTTT
.	TRBV5-8	TRBJ2-3	.	CASSLRENTQYF	TGTGCCAGCAGCTTACGGGAAAATACGCAGTATTTT
.	TRBV2	TRBJ2-7	.	CASRTGGSYEQYF	TGTGCCAGCAGAACAGGAGGCTCCTACGAGCAGTACTTC
once	TRBV6-1	TRBJ1-4	TRBD1	CASSVFQGASTREKLFF	TGTGCCAGCAGTGTTTTTCAGGGGGCATCAACTAGGGAAAAACTGTTTTTT
.	TRBV27	TRBJ1-2	.	CASSLRQDRGYTF	TGTGCCAGCAGTCTCCGACAGGATCGGGGCTACACCTTC
.	TRBV4-3	TRBJ2-3	TRBD1	CASSQDVGQERTDTQYF	TGCGCCAGCAGCCAAGATGTGGGACAGGAGCGCACAGATACGCAGTATTTT
few	TRBV27	TRBJ2-3	TRBD2	CASSSRLAGPTDTQYF	TGTGCCAGCAGTTCACGACTAGCGGGACCCACAGATACGCAGTATTTT
.	TRBV27	TRBJ2-7	TRBD2	CASSEGLAGEVEQYF	TGTGCCAGCAGTGAGGGACTAGCGGGAGAAGTCGAGCAGTACTTC
.	TRBV5-4	TRBJ2-7	.	CASSLVDLPYEQYF	TGTGCCAGCAGCTTGGTGGACCTCCCCTACGAGCAGTACTTC
.	TRBV28	TRBJ2-3	.	CASSLLGVSTDTQYF	TGTGCCAGCAGTTTATTGGGCGTGAGCACAGATACGCAGTATTTT
.	TRBV6-6	TRBJ2-4	.	CASSPQSGKNIQYF	TGTGCCAGCAGTCCCCAGTCAGGCAAAAACATTCAGTACTTC
.	TRBV7-9	TRBJ2-3	TRBD2	CASSTGTSGMSFTDTQYF	TGTGCCAGCAGCACCGGGACTAGCGGGATGAGTTTTACAGATACGCAGTATTTT
.	TRBV7-2	TRBJ1-5	.	CASSLTANQPQHF	TGTGCCAGCAGCTTGACAGCCAATCAGCCCCAGCATTTT
.	TRBV30	TRBJ1-3	.	CAWTPGSAMTGNTIYF	TGTGCCTGGACCCCGGGATCCGCTATGACAGGAAACACCATATATTTT
.	TRBV10-3	TRBJ2-2	.	CAISAGNTGELFF	TGTGCCATCAGTGCGGGGAACACCGGGGAGCTGTTTTTT
.	TRBV28	TRBJ2-7	.	CASSLSKVVDKRVAYEQYF	TGTGCCAGCAGTTTATCGAAGGTTGTGGACAAGAGAGTAGCCTACGAGCAGTACTTC
.	TRBV28	TRBJ2-5	TRBD2	CASSEPRAGRETQYF	TGTGCCAGCAGTGAACCCCGAGCGGGACGGGAGACCCAGTACTTC
.	TRBV5-1	TRBJ2-7	.	CASSLGSGEIYEQYF	TGCGCCAGCAGCTTGGGTTCTGGGGAGATCTACGAGCAGTACTTC
.	TRBV5-5	TRBJ2-3	.	CASSLGGASSTDTQYF	TGTGCCAGCAGCTTGGGCGGGGCGTCGAGCACAGATACGCAGTATTTT
.	TRBV11-2	TRBJ2-7	.	CASTERVTYEQYF	TGTGCCAGCACCGAGAGAGTTACTTACGAGCAGTACTTC